The clone carrying this T cell receptor (beta chain) was counted a few times. No antigen is known for it. PCR employed 60 Vbeta and 13 Jbeta primers. The method was immunoSEQ multiplex PCR; TCRdb's version includes in-frame clones alone and lacks a portion of them. The sample carries over 100,000 clones, approximately 70% recorded once. This entry belongs to a study of cytomegalovirus exposure and HLA in healthy donors. General observations from the study: Productive status was seen about 90% or about 30% of the time for most TCR beta V segments in an earlier analysis. Published work reported that the classifier diagnosed cytomegalovirus status with high specificity and sensitivity. Cytomegalovirus-associated status was assigned to fewer than 200 TCR beta chains. TCR beta sequences reportedly predicted most subjects' HLA-A and HLA-B alleles accurately.

This CDR3 is built from 13 residues. In germline, CDR1 is MNHEY, CDR2 SMNVEV (reference sequence). V was clipped by 8 bases and J by 8 bases; unmatched bases: 9. Sequenced material: PBMCs. J is TRBJ2-1 and V is TRBV27, with 7 positions matching TRBD2. This sequence was found in a woman aged 25 to 39 in good health and CMV-seronegative. The CDR3 region has the DNA TGTGCCAGCTCTAGACTAGCAAGAGATGAGCAGTTCTTC. This gives the protein CASSRLARDEQFF.